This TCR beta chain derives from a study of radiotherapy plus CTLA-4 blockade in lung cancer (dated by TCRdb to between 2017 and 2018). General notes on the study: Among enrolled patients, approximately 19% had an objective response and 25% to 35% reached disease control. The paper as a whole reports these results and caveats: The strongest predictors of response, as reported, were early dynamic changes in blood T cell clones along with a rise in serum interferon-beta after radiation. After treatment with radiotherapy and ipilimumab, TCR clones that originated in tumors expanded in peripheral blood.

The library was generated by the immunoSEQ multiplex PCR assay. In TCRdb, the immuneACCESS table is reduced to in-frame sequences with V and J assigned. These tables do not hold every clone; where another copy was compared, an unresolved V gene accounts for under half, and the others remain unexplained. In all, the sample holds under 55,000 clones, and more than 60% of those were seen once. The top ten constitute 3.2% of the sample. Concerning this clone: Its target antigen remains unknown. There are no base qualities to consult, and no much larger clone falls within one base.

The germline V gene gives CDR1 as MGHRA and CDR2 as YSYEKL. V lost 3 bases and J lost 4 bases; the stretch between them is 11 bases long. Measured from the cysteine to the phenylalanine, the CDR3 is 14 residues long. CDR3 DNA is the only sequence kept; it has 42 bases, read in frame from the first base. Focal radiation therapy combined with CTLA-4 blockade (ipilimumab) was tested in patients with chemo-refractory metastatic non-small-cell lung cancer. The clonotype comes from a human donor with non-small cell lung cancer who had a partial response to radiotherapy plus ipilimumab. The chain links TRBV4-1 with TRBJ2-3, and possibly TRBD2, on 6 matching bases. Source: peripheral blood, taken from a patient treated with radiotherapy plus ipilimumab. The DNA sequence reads TGCGCCAGCAGCCACCCTGGGACTCCAGATACGCAGTATTTT. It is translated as CASSHPGTPDTQYF.